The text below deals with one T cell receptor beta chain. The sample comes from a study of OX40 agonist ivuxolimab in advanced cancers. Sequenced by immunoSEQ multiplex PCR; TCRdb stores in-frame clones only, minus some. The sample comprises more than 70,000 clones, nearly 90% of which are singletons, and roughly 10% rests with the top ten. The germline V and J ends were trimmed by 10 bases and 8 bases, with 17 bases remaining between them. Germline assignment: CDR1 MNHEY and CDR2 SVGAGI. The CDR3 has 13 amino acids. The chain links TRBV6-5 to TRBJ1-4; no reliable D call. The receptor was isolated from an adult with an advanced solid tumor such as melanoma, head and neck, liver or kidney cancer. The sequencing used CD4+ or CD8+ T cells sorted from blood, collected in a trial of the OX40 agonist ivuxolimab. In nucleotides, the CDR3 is TGTGCCACGCAAAAATCCGGACCGGAAAAACTGTTTTTT. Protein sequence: CATQKSGPEKLFF.